These 21 T cell receptor beta chains came from one sample sequenced in a study of T cells in localized non-small cell lung cancer. TCRdb keeps only in-frame clones here, not all; method: immunoSEQ multiplex PCR. The sample lists approximately 83,000 clones, around 90% seen once, with over 3.5% in the top ten. The sample was PBMCs, taken before any cancer treatment. These receptors were collected from a woman aged 40-69 years with stage II squamous cell lung carcinoma.

The chain recombines TRBV10-2 with TRBJ2-7; no firm D call. The CDR3 spans 12 residues. V was shortened by 6 bases and J by 0 bases, with 6 bases between the two germline ends. Germline-derived CDR1 and CDR2 are WSHSY and SAAADI. For the CDR3, the DNA is TGCGCCAGCAGAAACCCCTCCTACGAGCAGTACTTC. Residues: CASRNPSYEQYF.

V and J are TRBV6-5 and TRBJ2-4; 7 positions agree with TRBD1. In germline, CDR1 is MNHEY, CDR2 SVGAGI. The CDR3 runs to 15 residues. J lost 9 bases, V lost 0 bases, and 8 bases had no gene match. The CDR3 region is CASSYSPRGSGIQYF. The CDR3 DNA is TGTGCCAGCAGTTACTCGCCCAGGGGGTCCGGCATTCAGTACTTC.

The rearrangement links TRBV30 to TRBJ2-3, with 10 bases fitting TRBD2. The CDR3 totals 15 residues. Trimming at V came to 4 bases and at J to 7 bases, leaving 11 bases not matched to a gene. From germline, CDR1 is GTSNPN and CDR2 SVGIG (reference sequence). The CDR3 here is CAWTDALAGSYTQYF. CDR3 nucleotide sequence: TGTGCCTGGACCGACGCACTAGCGGGATCCTATACGCAGTATTTT. Based on the CDR3 plus reference TRBV30 and TRBJ2-3, the full variable domain is SQTIHQWPATLVQPVGSPLSLECTVEGTSNPNLYWYRQAAGRGLQLLFYSVGIGQISSEVPQNLSASRPQDRQFILSSKKLLLSDSGFYLCAWTDALAGSYTQYFGPGTRLTVL.

This sequence joins TRBV2 and TRBJ1-3; possibly TRBD1 for D (5 bases). CDR1 is SNHLY and CDR2 is FYNNEI in the germline V gene. This CDR3 region has 16 residues. V lost 6 bases to trimming and J lost 0 bases, with 15 bases between them. The CDR3 DNA sequence: TGTGCCAGCAGCATAACCCAGGGCCTCTCTGGAAACACCATATATTTT. The encoded protein is CASSITQGLSGNTIYF. The full variable domain, completed using reference TRBV2 and TRBJ1-3, is EPEVTQTPSHQVTQMGQEVILRCVPISNHLYFYWYRQILGQKVEFLVSFYNNEISEKSEIFDDQFSVERPDGSNFTLKIRSTKLEDSAMYFCASSITQGLSGNTIYFGEGSWLTVV.

This clone was detected once. The chain links TRBV15 to TRBJ2-6; D may correspond to TRBD1 or TRBD2 (5 bases each). CDR1 LNHNV and CDR2 YYDKDF come from the germline V gene (reference sequence). V lost 5 bases to trimming and J lost 2 bases, with 13 bases between them. The CDR3 runs to 16 residues. The CDR3 loop is CATSGGLGTGANVLTF. The CDR3 region has the DNA TGTGCCACCAGCGGGGGTCTTGGGACTGGGGCCAACGTCCTGACTTTC. Using reference TRBV15 and TRBJ2-6 for the parts outside the CDR3, the full variable domain is DAMVIQNPRYQVTQFGKPVTLSCSQTLNHNVMYWYQQKSSQAPKLLFHYYDKDFNNEADTPDNFQSRRPNTSFCFLDIRSPGLGDTAMYLCATSGGLGTGANVLTFGAGSRLTVL.

This chain connects TRBV7-9 to TRBJ1-1; the D gene is possibly TRBD1 (5 bases). The CDR3 sequence is 16 residues long. V gave up 4 bases and J gave up 7 bases, with 22 bases separating them. From germline, CDR1 is SEHNR and CDR2 FQNEAQ (reference sequence). DNA of the CDR3: TGTGCCAGCAGCTCCCCCGGGGACCCTATACCCCTTGAAGCTTTCTTT. This sequence encodes CASSSPGDPIPLEAFF.

There are a few counts of this clone. The CDR3 region is CASSSGQGLYYGYTF. In DNA, the CDR3 is TGCGCCAGCAGCTCTGGACAGGGGCTCTACTATGGCTACACCTTC. V gene TRBV5-1 combines with J gene TRBJ1-2; 9 bases map to TRBD1. Germline V lookup: CDR1 SGHRS, CDR2 YFSETQ. The CDR3 sequence is 15 residues long. V gave up 3 bases and J gave up 3 bases; unmatched junction bases: 6.

V is TRBV29-1 and J is TRBJ2-7, with 11 bases matching TRBD2. This CDR3 contains 13 residues. Germline V CDR1 and CDR2: SQVTM, ANQGSEA. Germline trimming cut 4 bases from V and 3 bases from J; bases unmatched to any gene: 2. The CDR3 region is CSVVLAGGYEQYF. As DNA, the CDR3 is TGCAGCGTTGTGCTAGCGGGAGGCTACGAGCAGTACTTC.

The chain couples TRBV7-9 to TRBJ2-1, with D unclear. Germline V lookup: CDR1 SEHNR, CDR2 FQNEAQ (reference sequence). This CDR3 comprises 18 residues. V dropped 5 bases and J dropped 0 bases, with 20 bases sitting between them. The CDR3 DNA reads TGTGCCAGCAGCGACGTGGGTACCAGGCGAAACTCCTACAATGAGCAGTTCTTC. Amino acid sequence: CASSDVGTRRNSYNEQFF.

The genes are TRBV7-6 and TRBJ2-1; D is possibly TRBD2 (7 bases). The CDR3 loop spans 14 amino acids. Germline CDR1 and CDR2: SGHVS and FNYEAQ. V gave up 1 base and J gave up 7 bases, with 11 bases separating them. The CDR3 DNA sequence: TGTGCCAGCAGCTTAGGAGGGAGGGGGAATGAGCAGTTCTTC. Amino acids: CASSLGGRGNEQFF. The whole variable domain, remainder taken from reference TRBV7-6 and TRBJ2-1, is GAGVSQSPRYKVTKRGQDVALRCDPISGHVSLYWYRQALGQGPEFLTYFNYEAQQDKSGLPNDRFSAERPEGSISTLTIQRTEQRDSAMYRCASSLGGRGNEQFFGPGTRLTVL.

The chain carries TRBV6-1 and TRBJ1-1; a weak D match, TRBD1 (5 bases). Germline V gene data show CDR1 as MNHNS and CDR2 as SASEGT. The length of the CDR3 is 14 residues. V was trimmed by 2 bases and J by 1 base, leaving 8 bases between them. The CDR3 protein is CASSEQGWNTEAFF. Here the CDR3 DNA reads TGTGCCAGCAGTGAACAGGGATGGAACACTGAAGCTTTCTTT.

The rearrangement joins TRBV7-9 to TRBJ2-1, with a tentative D call TRBD2 (5 bases). Trimming shortened V by 1 base and J by 7 bases, and 17 bases separated the two germline ends. In germline, CDR1 is SEHNR, CDR2 FQNEAQ (reference sequence). There are 16 residues in the CDR3. For the CDR3, the DNA is TGTGCCAGCAGCTTAGGGATAGGGCCGGGAAAAAATGAGCAGTTCTTC. Amino acid sequence: CASSLGIGPGKNEQFF.

This clone was picked up one time. CDR3 sequence (DNA): TGTGCCAGCAGTCCGAGACAGGGGAACACTGAAGCTTTCTTT. Amino acid sequence: CASSPRQGNTEAFF. The genes are TRBV7-2 and TRBJ1-1, with 7 bases that match TRBD1. The CDR3 contains 14 residues. The germline V gene encodes CDR1 SGHTA and CDR2 FQGNSA. Trimming took 6 bases from V and 1 from J; bases not matched to a gene: 5. Looking up the rest from reference TRBV7-2 and TRBJ1-1 gives the full variable domain: GAGVSQSPSNKVTEKGKDVELRCDPISGHTALYWYRQSLGQGLEFLIYFQGNSAPDKSGLPSDRFSAERTGGSVSTLTIQRTQQEDSAVYLCASSPRQGNTEAFFGQGTRLTVV.

This chain uses TRBV2 with TRBJ2-5, with 7 bases aligning to TRBD2. Germline assignment: CDR1 SNHLY and CDR2 FYNNEI. The junction had 9 bases not matched to a gene; V was cut back by 7 bases and J by 4 bases. The CDR3 has 14 amino acids. CDR3 coding DNA: TGTGCCAGCACCCCGGGGAGGGCGGGAGAGACCCAGTACTTC. Its translation is CASTPGRAGETQYF.

This chain connects TRBV5-4 to TRBJ2-3; D perhaps matches TRBD2 (6 bases). V was pared by 3 bases and J by 2 bases, with 13 bases between. CDR1 is SGHNT and CDR2 is YYREEE in the germline V gene (reference sequence). This CDR3 is built from 15 residues. CDR3 loop: CASSSGTYPTDTQYF. CDR3 nucleotides: TGTGCCAGCAGCTCCGGGACTTACCCCACAGATACGCAGTATTTT.

This chain joins TRBV28 and TRBJ1-2; the D is unclear. Deletions cut 2 bases from V and 4 bases from J, with 5 bases between. Germline CDR1 is MDHEN and CDR2 is SYDVKM. The CDR3 consists of 12 residues. The CDR3 coding sequence is TGTGCCAGCAGTTTACCTAGCTATGGCTACACCTTC. Its protein product is CASSLPSYGYTF.

The chain uses TRBV28 and TRBJ2-4; D ambiguous. This CDR3 has 16 residues. The V end was cut by 7 bases, the J end by 1 base, with 17 bases between. From germline, CDR1 is MDHEN and CDR2 SYDVKM. CDR3 nucleotides: TGTGCCAGCAACCCACAAGGCGGTTTCGCCAAAAACATTCAGTACTTC. Translated: CASNPQGGFAKNIQYF.

The chain carries TRBV5-8 and TRBJ1-5; 10 positions agree with TRBD1. Germline V gene data show CDR1 as SGHTS and CDR2 as YDEGEE. CDR3 length: 13 amino acids. The junction had 6 bases not matched to a gene; V was cut back by 9 bases and J by 6 bases. As DNA, the CDR3 is TGTGCCACGACAGGGGGCCGTGGTCAGCCCCAGCATTTT. Residues: CATTGGRGQPQHF.

This chain uses TRBV5-4 with TRBJ2-2; no definite D call. Germline CDR1 reads SGHNT; CDR2 reads YYREEE (reference sequence). Deletions cut 7 bases from V and 0 bases from J, with 13 bases between. The CDR3 runs 15 residues. CDR3 nucleotide sequence: TGTGCCAGCCAGCCGACCTTCGCGAACACCGGGGAGCTGTTTTTT. Translating it yields CASQPTFANTGELFF.

The chain carries TRBV4-1 and TRBJ2-1; the D gene is possibly TRBD2 (6 bases). Trimming pared 2 bases from V and 7 bases from J, leaving 15 bases between. Germline CDR1 and CDR2: MGHRA and YSYEKL. This CDR3 region has 15 residues. CDR3 in DNA: TGCGCCAGCAGCCAACGGACCGGGACTTCTAATGAGCAGTTCTTC. Translation: CASSQRTGTSNEQFF.

This clone occurred once. The chain is built from TRBV5-4 and TRBJ1-1; 8 nucleotides align to TRBD1. There are 18 residues in the CDR3. With 2 bases clipped from V and 2 bases from J, the junction kept 14 bases outside the gene matches. Germline V lookup: CDR1 SGHNT, CDR2 YYREEE (reference sequence). CDR3 residues: CASSFFDRGFALNTEAFF. CDR3 coding DNA: TGTGCCAGCAGCTTCTTCGACAGGGGCTTCGCTTTAAACACTGAAGCTTTCTTT.